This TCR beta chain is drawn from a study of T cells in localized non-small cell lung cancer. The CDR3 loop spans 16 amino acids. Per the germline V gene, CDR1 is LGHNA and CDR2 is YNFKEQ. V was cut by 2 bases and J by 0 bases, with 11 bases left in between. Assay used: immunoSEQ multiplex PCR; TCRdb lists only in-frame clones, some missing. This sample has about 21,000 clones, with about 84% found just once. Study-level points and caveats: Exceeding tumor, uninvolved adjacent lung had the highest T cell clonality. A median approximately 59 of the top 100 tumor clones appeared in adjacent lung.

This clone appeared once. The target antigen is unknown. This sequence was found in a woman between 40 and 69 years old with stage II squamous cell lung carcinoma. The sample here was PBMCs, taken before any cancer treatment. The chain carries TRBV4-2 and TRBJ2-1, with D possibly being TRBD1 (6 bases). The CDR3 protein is CASSQIGRGSYNEQFF. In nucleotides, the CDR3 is TGTGCCAGCAGCCAAATAGGCAGGGGCTCCTACAATGAGCAGTTCTTC.